This T cell receptor (beta chain) was obtained from a study of T cell repertoires in cytomegalovirus infection. Study context: Both a matching HLA type and CMV infection were indicated by public TCR beta signatures.

This clonotype appeared a single time. Its antigen is currently unknown. The germline CDR1 and CDR2 sequences are LNHNV and YYDKDF (reference sequence). CDR3 length: 15 residues. With 0 bases removed from V and 5 bases from J, the gap between germline ends came to 13 bases. MiXCR, applied by TCRdb to the reads, yields one record per CDR3 protein. Counted here are 450,000 to 650,000 distinct CDR3 sequences, about 39% occurring once; the ten biggest clones make up 40% to 60%. Findings and caveats of the study: Identification of carriers of CMV plus the relevant HLA was performed using cumulative public TCR beta family frequency.

The sequence was collected from a human donor in good health (CMV status not recorded). Some clones in this sample may be carry-over from other donors' samples. The V gene is TRBV15, the J gene TRBJ1-2, with a possible D match to TRBD1 (6 bases). The material was cultured PBMCs, obtained from culture after CMV antigen stimulation. CDR3 nucleotides: TGTGCCACCAGCAGAGAGCCCGGGGGCCGGTATGGCTACACCTTC. This codes for CATSREPGGRYGYTF. Supplemented by reference TRBV15 and TRBJ1-2, the full variable domain reads DAMVIQNPRYQVTQFGKPVTLSCSQTLNHNVMYWYQQKSSQAPKLLFHYYDKDFNNEADTPDNFQSRRPNTSFCFLDIRSPGLGDTAMYLCATSREPGGRYGYTFGSGTRLTVV.